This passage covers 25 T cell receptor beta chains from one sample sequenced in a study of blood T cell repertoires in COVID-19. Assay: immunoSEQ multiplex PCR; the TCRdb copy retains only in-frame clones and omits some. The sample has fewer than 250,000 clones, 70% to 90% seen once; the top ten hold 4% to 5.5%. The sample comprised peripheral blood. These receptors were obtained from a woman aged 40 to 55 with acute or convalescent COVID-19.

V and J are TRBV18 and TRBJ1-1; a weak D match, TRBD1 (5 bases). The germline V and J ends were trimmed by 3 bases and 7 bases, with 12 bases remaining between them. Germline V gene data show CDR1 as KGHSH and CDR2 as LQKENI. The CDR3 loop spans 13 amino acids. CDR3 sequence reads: CASSPGTGLEAFF. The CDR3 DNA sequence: TGTGCCAGCTCACCGGGAACAGGCCTTGAAGCTTTCTTT. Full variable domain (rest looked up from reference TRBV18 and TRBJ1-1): NAGVMQNPRHLVRRRGQEARLRCSPMKGHSHVYWYRQLPEEGLKFMVYLQKENIIDESGMPKERFSAEFPKEGPSILRIQQVVRGDSAAYFCASSPGTGLEAFFGQGTRLTVV.

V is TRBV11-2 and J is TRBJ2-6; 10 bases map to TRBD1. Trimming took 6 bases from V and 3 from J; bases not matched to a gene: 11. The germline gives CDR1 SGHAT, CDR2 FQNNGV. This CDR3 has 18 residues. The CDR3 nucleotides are TGTGCCAGCAGGGGACAGGGGATGGTCTCTGGTGGGGCCAACGTCCTGACTTTC. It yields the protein CASRGQGMVSGGANVLTF.

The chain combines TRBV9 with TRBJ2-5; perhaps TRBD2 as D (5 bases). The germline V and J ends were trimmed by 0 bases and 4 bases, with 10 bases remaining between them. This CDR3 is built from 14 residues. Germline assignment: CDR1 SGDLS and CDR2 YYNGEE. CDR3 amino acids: CASSVDSGRETQYF. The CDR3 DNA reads TGTGCCAGCAGCGTAGATTCGGGGAGAGAGACCCAGTACTTC.

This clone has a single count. CDR3 residues: CASSLYTEAFF. The DNA for the CDR3 is TGTGCCAGCAGCCTATATACTGAAGCTTTCTTT. The rearrangement uses TRBV11-2 and TRBJ1-1; no clear D gene. V lost 5 bases to trimming and J lost 5 bases, with 6 bases between them. CDR3 size: 11 residues. The germline gives CDR1 SGHAT, CDR2 FQNNGV.

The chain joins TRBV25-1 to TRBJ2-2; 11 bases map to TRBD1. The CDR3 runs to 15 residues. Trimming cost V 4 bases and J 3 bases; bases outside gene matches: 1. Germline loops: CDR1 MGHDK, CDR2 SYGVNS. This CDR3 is CASSGDRGYTGELFF. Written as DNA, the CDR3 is TGTGCCAGCAGTGGGGACAGGGGGTACACCGGGGAGCTGTTTTTT.

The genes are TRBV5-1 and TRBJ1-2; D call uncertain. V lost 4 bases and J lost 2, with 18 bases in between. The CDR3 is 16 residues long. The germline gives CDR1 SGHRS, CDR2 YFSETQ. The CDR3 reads CASSPRTPPVNYGYTF. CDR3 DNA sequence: TGCGCCAGCAGCCCACGCACCCCCCCAGTAAACTATGGCTACACCTTC.

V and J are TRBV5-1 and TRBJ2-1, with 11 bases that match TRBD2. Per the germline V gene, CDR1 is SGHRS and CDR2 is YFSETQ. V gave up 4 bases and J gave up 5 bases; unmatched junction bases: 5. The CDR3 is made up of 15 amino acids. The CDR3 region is CASSLGTSGHNEQFF. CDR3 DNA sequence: TGCGCCAGCAGCCTCGGGACTAGCGGCCACAATGAGCAGTTCTTC. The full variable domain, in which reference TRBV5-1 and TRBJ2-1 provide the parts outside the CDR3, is KAGVTQTPRYLIKTRGQQVTLSCSPISGHRSVSWYQQTPGQGLQFLFEYFSETQRNKGNFPGRFSGRQFSNSRSEMNVSTLELGDSALYLCASSLGTSGHNEQFFGPGTRLTVL.

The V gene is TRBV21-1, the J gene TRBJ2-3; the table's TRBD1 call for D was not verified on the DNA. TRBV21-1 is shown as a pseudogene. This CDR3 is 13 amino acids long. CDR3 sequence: CASSPLTQNTQYF. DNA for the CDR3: TGTGCCAGCAGCCCCCTTACACAGAATACGCAGTATTTT.

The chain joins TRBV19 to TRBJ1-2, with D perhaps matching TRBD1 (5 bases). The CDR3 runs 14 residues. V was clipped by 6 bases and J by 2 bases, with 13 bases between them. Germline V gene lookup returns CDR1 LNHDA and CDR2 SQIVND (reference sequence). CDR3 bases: TGTGCCAGTAGAGGACAAGTGGGGAACTATGGCTACACCTTC. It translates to CASRGQVGNYGYTF.

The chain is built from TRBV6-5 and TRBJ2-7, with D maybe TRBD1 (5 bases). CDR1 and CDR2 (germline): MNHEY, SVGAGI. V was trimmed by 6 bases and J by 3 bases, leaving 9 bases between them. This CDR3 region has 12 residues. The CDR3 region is CASSHTGYEQYV. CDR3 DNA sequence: TGTGCCAGCAGCCATACAGGCTACGAGCAGTACGTC.

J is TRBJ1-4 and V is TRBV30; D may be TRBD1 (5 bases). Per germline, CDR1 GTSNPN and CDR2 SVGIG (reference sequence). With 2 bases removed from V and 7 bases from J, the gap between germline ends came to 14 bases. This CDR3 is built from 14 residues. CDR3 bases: TGTGCCTGGAGTCTCTGGGGGGGAGGTGAAAAACTGTTTTTT. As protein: CAWSLWGGGEKLFF.

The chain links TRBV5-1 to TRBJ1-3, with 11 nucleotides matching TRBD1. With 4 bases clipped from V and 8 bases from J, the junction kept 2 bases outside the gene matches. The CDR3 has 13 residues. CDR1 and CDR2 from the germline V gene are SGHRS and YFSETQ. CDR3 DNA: TGCGCCAGCAGCGTGGGACAGGGGGACACCATATATTTT. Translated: CASSVGQGDTIYF.

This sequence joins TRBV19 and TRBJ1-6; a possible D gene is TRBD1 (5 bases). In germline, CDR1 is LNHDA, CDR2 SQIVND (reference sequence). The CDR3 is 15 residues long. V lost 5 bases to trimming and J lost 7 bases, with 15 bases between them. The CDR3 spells CASSPWAGGNSPLHF. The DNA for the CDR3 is TGTGCCAGTAGTCCGTGGGCGGGGGGGAATTCACCCCTCCACTTT.

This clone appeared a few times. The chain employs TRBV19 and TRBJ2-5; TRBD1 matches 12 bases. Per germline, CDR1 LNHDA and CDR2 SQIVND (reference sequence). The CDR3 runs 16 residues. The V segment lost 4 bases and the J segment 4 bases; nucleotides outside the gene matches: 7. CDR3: CASSTGTGGEGETQYF. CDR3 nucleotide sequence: TGTGCCAGTAGTACGGGGACAGGGGGCGAGGGAGAGACCCAGTACTTC.

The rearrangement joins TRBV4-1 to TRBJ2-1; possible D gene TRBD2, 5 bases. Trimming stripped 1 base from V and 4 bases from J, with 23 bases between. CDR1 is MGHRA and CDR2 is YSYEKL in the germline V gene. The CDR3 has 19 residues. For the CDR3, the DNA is TGCGCCAGCAGCCAAGTATGGGGAATGGGGAGACGCCCGTACAATGAGCAGTTCTTC. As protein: CASSQVWGMGRRPYNEQFF.

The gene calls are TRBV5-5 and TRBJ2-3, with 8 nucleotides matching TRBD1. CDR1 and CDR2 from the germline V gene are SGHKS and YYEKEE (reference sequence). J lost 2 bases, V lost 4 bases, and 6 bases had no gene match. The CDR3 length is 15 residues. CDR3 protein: CASSPGGFDTDTQYF. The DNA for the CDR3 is TGTGCCAGCAGCCCAGGGGGCTTTGACACAGATACGCAGTATTTT.

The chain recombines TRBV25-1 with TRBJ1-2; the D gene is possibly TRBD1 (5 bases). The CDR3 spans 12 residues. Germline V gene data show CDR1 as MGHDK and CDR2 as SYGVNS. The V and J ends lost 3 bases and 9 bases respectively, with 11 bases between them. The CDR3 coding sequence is TGTGCCAGCAGTGAGGGGGGAATCAGCTACACCTTC. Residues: CASSEGGISYTF.

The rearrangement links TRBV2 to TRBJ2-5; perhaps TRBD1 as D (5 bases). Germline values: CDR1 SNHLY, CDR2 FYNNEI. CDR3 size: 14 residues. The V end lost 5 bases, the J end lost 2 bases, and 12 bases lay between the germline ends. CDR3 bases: TGTGCCAGCAGTCCCGGACACCGACAAGAGACCCAGTACTTC. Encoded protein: CASSPGHRQETQYF.

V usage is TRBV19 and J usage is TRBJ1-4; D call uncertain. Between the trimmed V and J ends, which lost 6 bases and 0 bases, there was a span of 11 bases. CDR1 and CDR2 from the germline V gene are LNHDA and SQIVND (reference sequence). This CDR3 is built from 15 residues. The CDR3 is CASRKQAATNEKLFF. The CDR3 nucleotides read TGTGCCAGTAGAAAGCAGGCCGCAACTAATGAAAAACTGTTTTTT.

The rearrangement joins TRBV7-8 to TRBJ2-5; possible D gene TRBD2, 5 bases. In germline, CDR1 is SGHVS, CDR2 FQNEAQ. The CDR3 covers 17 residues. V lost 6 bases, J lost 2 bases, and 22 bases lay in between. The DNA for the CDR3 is TGTGCCAGCAGTCAAAGGCGGCTAGCCGGTCGTCAAGAGACCCAGTACTTC. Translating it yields CASSQRRLAGRQETQYF.

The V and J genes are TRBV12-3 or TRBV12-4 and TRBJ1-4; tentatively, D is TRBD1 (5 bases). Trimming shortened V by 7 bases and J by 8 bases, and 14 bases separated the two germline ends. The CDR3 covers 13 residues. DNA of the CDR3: TGTGCCAGCACGAGGCAGGGAGGAGAAAAACTGTTTTTT. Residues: CASTRQGGEKLFF.

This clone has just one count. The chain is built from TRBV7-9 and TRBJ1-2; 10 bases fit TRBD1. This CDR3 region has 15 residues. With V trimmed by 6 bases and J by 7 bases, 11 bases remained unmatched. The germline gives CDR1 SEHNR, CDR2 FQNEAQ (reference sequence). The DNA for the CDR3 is TGTGCCAGCAGACGAACCGGGACAGGGGATCCTGGCTACACCTTC. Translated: CASRRTGTGDPGYTF.

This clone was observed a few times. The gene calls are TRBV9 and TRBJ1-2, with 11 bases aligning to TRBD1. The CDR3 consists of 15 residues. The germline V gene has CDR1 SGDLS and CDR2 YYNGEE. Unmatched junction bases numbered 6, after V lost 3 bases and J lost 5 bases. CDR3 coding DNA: TGTGCCAGCAGCGCGGGACAGGGGGTTGCTTATGGCTACACCTTC. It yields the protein CASSAGQGVAYGYTF.

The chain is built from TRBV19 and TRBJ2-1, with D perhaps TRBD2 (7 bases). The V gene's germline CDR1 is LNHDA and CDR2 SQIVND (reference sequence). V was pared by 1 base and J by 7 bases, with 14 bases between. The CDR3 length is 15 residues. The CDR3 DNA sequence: TGTGCCAGTAGTATAGCGGGGGGCACTGGGAATGAGCAGTTCTTC. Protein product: CASSIAGGTGNEQFF.

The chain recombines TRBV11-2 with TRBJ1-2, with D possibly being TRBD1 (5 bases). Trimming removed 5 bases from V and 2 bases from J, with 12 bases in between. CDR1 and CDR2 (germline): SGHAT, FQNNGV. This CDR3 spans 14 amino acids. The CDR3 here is CASSPRTLNYGYTF. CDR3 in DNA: TGTGCCAGCAGCCCCAGGACACTCAACTATGGCTACACCTTC.